This T cell receptor (beta chain) is drawn from a study of T-cell reconstitution after alpha-beta-depleted transplantation in children. Overall study findings and caveats: Diversity and T-cell counts at one year after transplant derived mostly from new T cells. Two months or so post-transplant, alpha-beta T cells reportedly derived from several hundred expanded graft clones.

Molecular barcoding with unique molecular identifiers was used for the TCRbeta library. TCRdb re-called the PCR reads with MiXCR, one entry per CDR3 protein. The table lists hundreds of thousands of distinct CDR3 sequences, around 14% of them singletons, with about 0.77% in the top ten. Notes on this clonotype: Its antigen remains unknown. This may come from a read error, since a much larger clone is one base off.

CDR3 length equals 13 residues. Trimming at V came to 6 bases and at J to 8 bases, leaving 7 bases not matched to a gene. The genes are TRBV12-3 or TRBV12-4 and TRBJ2-1; 7 positions agree with TRBD1. This specimen was PBMCs, taken before TCRalphabeta/CD19-depleted stem cell transplant. This sequence was found in a girl aged 2 to 9 with congenital amegakaryocytic thrombocytopenia, due to receive a stem cell transplant. DNA for the CDR3: TGTGCCAGCAGATCCGACAGGGACCATGAGCAGTTCTTC. As protein: CASRSDRDHEQFF.